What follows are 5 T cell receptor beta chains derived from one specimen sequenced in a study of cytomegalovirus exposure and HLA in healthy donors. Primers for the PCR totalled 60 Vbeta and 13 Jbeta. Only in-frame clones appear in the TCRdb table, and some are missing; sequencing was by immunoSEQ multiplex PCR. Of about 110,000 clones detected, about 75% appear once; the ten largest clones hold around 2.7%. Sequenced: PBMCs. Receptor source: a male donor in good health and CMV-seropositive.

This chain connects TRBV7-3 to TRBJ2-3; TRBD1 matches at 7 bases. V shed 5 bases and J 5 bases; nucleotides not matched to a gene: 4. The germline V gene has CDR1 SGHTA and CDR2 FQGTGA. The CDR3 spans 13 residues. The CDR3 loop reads CASSKNRGDTQYF. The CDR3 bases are TGTGCCAGCAGCAAAAACAGGGGAGATACGCAGTATTTT.

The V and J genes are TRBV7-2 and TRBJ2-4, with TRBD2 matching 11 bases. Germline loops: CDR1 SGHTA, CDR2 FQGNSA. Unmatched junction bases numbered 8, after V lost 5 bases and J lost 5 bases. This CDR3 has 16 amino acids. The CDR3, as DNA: TGTGCCAGCAGCCCTCTAGCGGGAGGCGGAGAAAACATTCAGTACTTC. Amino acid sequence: CASSPLAGGGENIQYF. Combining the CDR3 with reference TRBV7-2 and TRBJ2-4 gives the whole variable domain GAGVSQSPSNKVTEKGKDVELRCDPISGHTALYWYRQSLGQGLEFLIYFQGNSAPDKSGLPSDRFSAERTGGSVSTLTIQRTQQEDSAVYLCASSPLAGGGENIQYFGAGTRLSVL.

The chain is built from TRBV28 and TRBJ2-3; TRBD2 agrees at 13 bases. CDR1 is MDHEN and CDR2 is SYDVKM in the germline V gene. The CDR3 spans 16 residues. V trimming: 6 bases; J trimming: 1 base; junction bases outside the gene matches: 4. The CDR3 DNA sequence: TGTGCCAGCAGGGGGGGACTAGCGGGGCGCACAGATACGCAGTATTTT. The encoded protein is CASRGGLAGRTDTQYF. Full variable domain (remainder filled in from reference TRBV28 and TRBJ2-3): DVKVTQSSRYLVKRTGEKVFLECVQDMDHENMFWYRQDPGLGLRLIYFSYDVKMKEKGDIPEGYSVSREKKERFSLILESASTNQTSMYLCASRGGLAGRTDTQYFGPGTRLTVL.

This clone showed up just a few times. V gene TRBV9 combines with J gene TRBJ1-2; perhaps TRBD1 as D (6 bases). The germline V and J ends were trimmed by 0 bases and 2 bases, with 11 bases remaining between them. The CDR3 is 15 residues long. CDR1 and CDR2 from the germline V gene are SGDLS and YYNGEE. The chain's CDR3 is CASSVGAGANYGYTF. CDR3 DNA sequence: TGTGCCAGCAGCGTAGGGGCGGGGGCCAACTATGGCTACACCTTC. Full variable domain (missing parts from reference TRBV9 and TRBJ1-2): DSGVTQTPKHLITATGQRVTLRCSPRSGDLSVYWYQQSLDQGLQFLIQYYNGEERAKGNILERFSAQQFPDLHSELNLSSLELGDSALYFCASSVGAGANYGYTFGSGTRLTVV.

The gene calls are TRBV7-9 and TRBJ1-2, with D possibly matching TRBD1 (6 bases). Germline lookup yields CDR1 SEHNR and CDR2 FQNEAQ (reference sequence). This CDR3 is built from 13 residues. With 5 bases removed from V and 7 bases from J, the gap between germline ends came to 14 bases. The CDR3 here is CASSLGSTGGYTF. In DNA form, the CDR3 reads TGTGCCAGCAGCCTCGGGTCGACAGGTGGCTACACCTTC.